This T cell receptor beta chain was recovered during a study of identical twins (TCRdb year 2016). With respect to the entire study: To test whether fetal clonotypes persist, this study deep-sequenced TCR alpha and beta repertoires from monozygotic twins, from unrelated adults of various ages, and from cord blood. Replicate twin experiments were performed at different times using different library preparation protocols to rule out contamination. On the study overall, not on this receptor specifically: Abundant cord blood beta clonotypes carried fewer insertions; young adult naive repertoires showed a weaker similar trend, while memory repertoires showed none. A weaker excess of twin sharing was found in beta out-of-frame sequences because the signal-to-noise ratio was lowered by fewer shared sequences. Invariant T cells such as MAIT and iNKT could partly confound zero-insertion analyses, though diverse VJ usage argued against this for most clonotypes. Recombination models systematically underestimated out-of-frame TCR alpha sharing in monozygotic twins but agreed with sharing between unrelated individuals. Because the same donors could not be followed over many years, conclusions were based on cross-sectional statistical analysis. Compared with coincidental sharing between unrelated individuals, an excess of low generation-probability sequences was observed among out-of-frame TCR alpha sequences shared between twins.

Only healthy Caucasian donors were included. The twin cohort consisted of three pairs of female monozygotic twins, all aged roughly 18 to 30 years. Peripheral blood mononuclear cells were the source from which RNA for the TCR libraries was isolated. As for this clonotype: Its antigen is not yet known. There are no base qualities to consult, and no much larger clone falls within one base.

The CDR3 covers 21 residues, taking in both the cysteine and the phenylalanine. This entry keeps only the CDR3 DNA: 63 bases, framed from base 1. V loses 0 bases at its end and J loses 3 bases; junction bases beyond the gene matches: 21. Reading the germline V gene gives CDR1 SGHVS and CDR2 FNYEAQ. The library was produced with 5' RACE. The listed sequencing device is Illumina HiSeq 2000. Template switching introduced a universal primer binding site; the final cDNA contained a unique molecular identifier, enabling accurate counting of TCR cDNA molecules. Specific primers in the conserved constant-segment region were used to synthesize first-strand cDNA for the TCR alpha and beta chains. To control for contamination, every cDNA library was double barcoded, receiving both a SMART-Mk sample barcode and Illumina barcodes. TruSeq adapter sequences, together with Illumina sample barcodes, were added in two successive PCR steps. TCR alpha and beta cDNA libraries were sequenced on the Illumina HiSeq platform with custom primers. Under the source paper's analysis protocol: Unique molecular identifiers were extracted from raw reads with MiGEC, and CDR3 positions were determined with MiXCR. For each individual, recombination models were inferred using an EM algorithm with the repgenHMM and IGoR tools. Shared clonotype analysis was performed with the tcR package in R, normalizing sharing by the product of cloneset sizes. Out-of-frame nonproductive sequences were analyzed to study raw recombination free of thymic and clonal selection effects. TCRdb passed the public sequencing reads through fastp at Q25 and MiXCR, retaining productive beta sequences. Rows are unified per CDR3 protein, each entry keeping the most common DNA and genes. TCRdb, rather than the study authors, made the V and J calls. The table for this sample lists nearly 650,000 distinct CDR3 sequences; about 7% of them were counted only once. Jointly, the top ten make up over 1.5% of the sample.

These same data were also listed under a study on yellow fever vaccine responses in identical twins. That second publication adds: The authors reported that the T cell response to vaccination in identical twins appeared partly convergent and partly personalized. Focusing on identical twins, the study followed the T cell clones that responded to the vaccine, and did so with precision.

Sequenced: PBMCs. The TCR sequence derives from a woman under 30 in good health. The receptor chain draws on TRBV7-6 and TRBJ2-5; 8 of the junction bases match TRBD1. The DNA sequence follows: TGTGCCAGCAGCTTAGCGCTCCCGCTGGGTTATCCAGGGGGCTCGAAAGAGACCCAGTACTTC. Translation gives CASSLALPLGYPGGSKETQYF.